The rows below give T cell receptor beta chains drawn from one sample of a study of graft-versus-host responses after intestinal transplantation. Which antigens these TCRs recognize remains unknown. Libraries were prepared by immunoSEQ multiplex PCR; TCRdb keeps only in-frame clonotypes and omits some of them. The sample yields around 95,000 clones, approximately 84% seen once. The sample here was unstimulated CD4+ T cells sorted from spleen or lymph node cells, taken before transplant. Receptor source: a human donor who was the organ donor for an intestinal transplant. The CDR3 runs from the conserved cysteine through the conserved F or W.

V,CDR3
TRBV5-4,CASSYRRAGNTEAFF
TRBV2,CASKWLDRGGDEQYF
TRBV6-1,CAIRQGGVNSPLHF
TRBV18,CASSRSGGQNEKLFF
TRBV7-6,CASSLSEPGNTIYF
TRBV6-5,CASIRALNQPQHF
TRBV7-3,CASSLGGQGYEQYF
TRBV5-8,CASEEGWTEAFF
TRBV5-1,CASSWGTAGGTYGYTF
TRBV6-1,CASRGGNQETQYF
TRBV10-1,CASSESRQSSEAFF
TRBV7-9,CASSLAGLETQYF
TRBV6-5,CASSYSVGEETQYF
TRBV7-8,CASRSGRRETQYF
TRBV6-1,CASRKDRGLNEQYF
TRBV28,CASSFGTPSTEAFF
TRBV6-5,CASSYRDRYSPLHF
TRBV19,CASSMNENYGYTF
TRBV19,CASSIGTVNNEQFF
TRBV6-5,CASLYRDRGVEQYF
TRBV4-2,CASSQVGIPYEQYF
TRBV5-6,CASAQGGWETQYF
TRBV14,CASSRTGPSTHREGGSYNEQFF
TRBV30,CAWSWYRGRSYGYTF
TRBV6-5,CASSYATGGYGYTF
TRBV4-1,CASSPGTGGVNTEAFF
TRBV30,CAWRTGAEAFF
TRBV28,CASTNPLRGLAGGNSYEQYF
TRBV6-1,CASSDILRGFGNQPQHF
TRBV18,CASSSQPPQGQFF
TRBV30,CAWSPNGGPPQHF
TRBV2,CASRILDTQYF
TRBV5-4,CASRRLAGAYEQYF
TRBV18,CASSTAYEQYF
TRBV28,CASSFPTSLNSYEQYF
TRBV29-1,CSVVTGWMNTEAFF
TRBV11-2,CASSVAGGRTDTQYF
TRBV18,CASSPGAGANVLTF
TRBV20-1,CSARKQETQYF
TRBV28,CASRPISDEAFF
TRBV29-1,CSVEGEAVNYGYTF
TRBV9,CASSVASDSQETQYF
TRBV7-8,CASSSGQGAFLYEQYF
TRBV20-1,CSASDGYTF
TRBV28,CASSSPTGTNEKLFF
TRBV2,CASSAGTALSGANVLTF
TRBV6-5,CASSGLSEGKLFF
TRBV7-3,CASSLDRGREQYF
TRBV18,CASSGLIGQPQHF
TRBV5-1,CASSLVGGDYEQYF
TRBV4-2,CASSQGDRGEGYTF
TRBV5-1,CASSFSLAGGQETQYF
TRBV19,CASTPRLRTNSPLHF
TRBV5-5,CASSSHQGVRAYEQYF